This T cell receptor beta chain was recorded in a study of T cell responses to AZD1222 COVID-19 vaccine. The wider study: Researchers grouped second doses given at about 4 or about 12 weeks into one pool.

With V trimmed by 4 bases and J by 3 bases, 12 bases remained unmatched. Germline assignment: CDR1 SGHKS and CDR2 YYEKEE (reference sequence). This CDR3 comprises 17 residues. Concerning this clone: Antigen specificity is unknown.

Sequencing used immunoSEQ multiplex PCR; TCRdb keeps in-frame clones, though not all of them. The sample includes roughly 200,000 clones, around 92% seen only once; the top ten take 1% to 1.5%. Findings and limits, study-wide: White British people made up most donors, females outnumbered males, and clonal diversity was possibly underestimated.

This receptor was taken from an adult in good health. The starting material was peripheral blood, obtained on day 0 of AZD1222 vaccination. The chain joins TRBV5-5 to TRBJ1-4, with 7 positions matching TRBD1. CDR3 DNA: TGTGCCAGCAGCCCGAAGCGAGGGACAGAGCCTAATGAAAAACTGTTTTTT. Amino acids: CASSPKRGTEPNEKLFF.